This T cell receptor beta chain was identified during a study of blood T cell repertoires in COVID-19. Background on the study: Both acute and convalescent COVID-19 samples were obtained from the United States, Italy and Spain. PBMCs, B-cell-depleted T cells, or T cells were the source of the cDNA or gDNA that made up the material.

V gave up 5 bases and J gave up 6 bases; unmatched junction bases: 11. This CDR3 spans 16 amino acids. CDR1 and CDR2 (germline): SGHTA, FQGTGA. Under the authors' procedure: The assay estimated nucleated cells by amplifying reference gene primers. Sequencing was performed with immunoSEQ multiplex PCR; in TCRdb, only in-frame clones are kept and a portion is missing. That table supplies the V and J calls and clone size; D and trimming were determined from the DNA. Of more than 110,000 clones in the sample, about 80% are singletons; the top ten hold 4%. V and J are TRBV7-3 and TRBJ2-1, with 9 positions matching TRBD2. This receptor was obtained from an older woman with acute or convalescent COVID-19. Sequencing used peripheral blood. This chain's CDR3 is CASSPRWGSGSNEQFF. The CDR3 region has the DNA TGTGCCAGCAGCCCTAGGTGGGGTAGCGGGAGCAATGAGCAGTTCTTC.